This record concerns one TCR beta chain sequence. This record belongs to a study of T cell responses to AZD1222 COVID-19 vaccine. Here immunoSEQ multiplex PCR was the method, and the copy in TCRdb shows in-frame clones only, minus some. The repertoire consists of some 120,000 clones, with about 90% occurring once and the leading ten covering 7.5% to 8%. The TCR sequence derives from an adult in good health. This specimen consisted of peripheral blood, obtained on day 0 of AZD1222 vaccination.

CDR3 nucleotide sequence: TGTGCCAGCAGTAGGGTTTACGAGCAGTACTTC. It codes for CASSRVYEQYF. This sequence joins TRBV28 and TRBJ2-7; D gene uncertain. The germline V and J ends were trimmed by 5 bases and 4 bases, with 6 bases remaining between them. Per the germline V gene, CDR1 is MDHEN and CDR2 is SYDVKM. CDR3 length equals 11 residues.